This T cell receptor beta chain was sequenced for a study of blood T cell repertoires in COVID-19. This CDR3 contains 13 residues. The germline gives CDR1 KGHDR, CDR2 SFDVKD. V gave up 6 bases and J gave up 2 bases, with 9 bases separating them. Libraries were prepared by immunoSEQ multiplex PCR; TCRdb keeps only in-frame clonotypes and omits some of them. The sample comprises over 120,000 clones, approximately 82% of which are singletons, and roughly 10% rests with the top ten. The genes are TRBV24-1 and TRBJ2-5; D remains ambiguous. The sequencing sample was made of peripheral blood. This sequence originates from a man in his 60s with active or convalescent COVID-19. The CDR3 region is CATSRAPQETQYF. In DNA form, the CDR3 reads TGTGCCACCAGTAGAGCGCCTCAAGAGACCCAGTACTTC.